This paragraph reports one TCR beta chain. The antigen is not known. The treatment: approximately 9-day PBMC culture with coronavirus spike peptide pools or control peptides (ViraFEST assay). ViraFEST sequenced TCRs after peptide-pool expansion of antigen-specific T cells. Researchers used the Oncomine TCR Beta short-read assay to sequence DNA from cultured CD4+ T cells. TCRdb itself ran the PCR reads through MiXCR, one entry per CDR3 protein. Of around 8,000 distinct CDR3 sequences listed, 66% are singletons. The sample is drawn from a study of vaccination and CD4 T cells after COVID-19. The V segment lost 6 bases and the J segment 9 bases; nucleotides outside the gene matches: 23. The germline CDR1 and CDR2 sequences are DFQATT and SNEGSKA (reference sequence). The CDR3 is 18 amino acids. Study results and caveats: Median SARS-CoV-2-reactive clonotype numbers went up from roughly 21 to 40, but not significantly.

The source is a human donor with COVID-19. The V and J genes are TRBV20-1 and TRBJ1-5; TRBD1 matches at 10 bases. This sample comprised cultured CD4+ T cells from blood, obtained after SARS-CoV-2 vaccination. Written as DNA, the CDR3 is TGCAGTGCCTTTGAAATGACAGGGGGCCTCCCAGGGGGAAGGCCCCAGCATTTT. This sequence encodes CSAFEMTGGLPGGRPQHF.